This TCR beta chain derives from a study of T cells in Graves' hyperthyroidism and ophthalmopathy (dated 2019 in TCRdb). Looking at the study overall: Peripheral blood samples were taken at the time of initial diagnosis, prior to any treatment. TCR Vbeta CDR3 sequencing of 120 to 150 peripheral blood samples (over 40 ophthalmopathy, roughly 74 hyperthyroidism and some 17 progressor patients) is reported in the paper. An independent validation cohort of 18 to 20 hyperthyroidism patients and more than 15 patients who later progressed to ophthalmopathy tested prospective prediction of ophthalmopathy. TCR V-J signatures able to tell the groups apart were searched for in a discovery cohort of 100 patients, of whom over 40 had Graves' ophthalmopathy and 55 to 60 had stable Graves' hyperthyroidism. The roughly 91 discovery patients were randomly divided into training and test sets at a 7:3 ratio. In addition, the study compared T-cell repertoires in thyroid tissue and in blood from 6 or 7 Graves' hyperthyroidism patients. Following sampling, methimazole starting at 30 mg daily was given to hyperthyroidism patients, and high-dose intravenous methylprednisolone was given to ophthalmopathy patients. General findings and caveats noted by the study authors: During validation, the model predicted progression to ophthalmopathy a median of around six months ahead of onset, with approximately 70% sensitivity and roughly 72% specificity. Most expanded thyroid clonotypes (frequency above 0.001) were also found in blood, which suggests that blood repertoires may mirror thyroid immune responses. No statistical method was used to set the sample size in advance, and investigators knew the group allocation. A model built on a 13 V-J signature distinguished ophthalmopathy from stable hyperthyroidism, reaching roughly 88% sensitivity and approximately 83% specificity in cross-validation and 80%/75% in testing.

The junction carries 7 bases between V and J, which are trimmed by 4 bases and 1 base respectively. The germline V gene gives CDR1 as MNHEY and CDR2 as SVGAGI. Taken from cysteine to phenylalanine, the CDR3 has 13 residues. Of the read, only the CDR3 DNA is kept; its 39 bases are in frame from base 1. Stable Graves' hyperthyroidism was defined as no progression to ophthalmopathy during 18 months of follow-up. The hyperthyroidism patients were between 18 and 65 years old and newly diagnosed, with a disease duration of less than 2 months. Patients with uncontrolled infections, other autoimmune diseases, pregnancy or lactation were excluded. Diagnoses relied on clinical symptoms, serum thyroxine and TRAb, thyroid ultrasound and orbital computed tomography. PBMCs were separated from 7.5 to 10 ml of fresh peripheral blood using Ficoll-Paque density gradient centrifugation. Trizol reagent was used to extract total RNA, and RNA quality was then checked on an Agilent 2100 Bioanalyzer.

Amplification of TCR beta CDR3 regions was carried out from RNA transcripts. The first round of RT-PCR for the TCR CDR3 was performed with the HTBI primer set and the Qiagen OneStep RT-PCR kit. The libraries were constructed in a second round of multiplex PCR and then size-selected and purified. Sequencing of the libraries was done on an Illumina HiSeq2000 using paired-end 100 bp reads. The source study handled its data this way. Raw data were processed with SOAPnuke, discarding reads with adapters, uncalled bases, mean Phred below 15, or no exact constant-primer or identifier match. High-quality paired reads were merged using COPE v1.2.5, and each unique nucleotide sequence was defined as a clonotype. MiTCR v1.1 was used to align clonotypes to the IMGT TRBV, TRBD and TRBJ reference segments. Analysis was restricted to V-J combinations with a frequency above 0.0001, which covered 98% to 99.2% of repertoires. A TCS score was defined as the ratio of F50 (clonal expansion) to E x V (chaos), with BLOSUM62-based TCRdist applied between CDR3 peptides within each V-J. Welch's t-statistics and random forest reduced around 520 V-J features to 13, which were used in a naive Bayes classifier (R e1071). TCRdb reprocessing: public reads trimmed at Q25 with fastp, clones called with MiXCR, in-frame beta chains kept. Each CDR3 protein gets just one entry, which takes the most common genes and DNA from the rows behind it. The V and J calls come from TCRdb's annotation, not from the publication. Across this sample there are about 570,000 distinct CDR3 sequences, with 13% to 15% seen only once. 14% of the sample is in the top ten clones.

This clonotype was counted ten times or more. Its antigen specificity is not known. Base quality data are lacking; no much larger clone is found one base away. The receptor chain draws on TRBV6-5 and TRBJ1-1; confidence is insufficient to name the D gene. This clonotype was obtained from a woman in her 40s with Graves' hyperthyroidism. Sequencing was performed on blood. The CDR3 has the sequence CASSFSKNTEAFF. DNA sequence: TGTGCCAGCAGTTTCTCAAAGAACACTGAAGCTTTCTTT.